This TCR beta chain was recorded in a study of T cells in Graves' hyperthyroidism and ophthalmopathy. Findings of the study overall: With a median lead of about 6.9 months before onset, the model predicted ophthalmopathy.

RNA transcripts provided the source from which TCR beta CDR3 regions were amplified. RT-PCR in the first round (using the HTBI primer set) targeted the TCR CDR3. TCRdb analysed the multiplex PCR reads with MiXCR anew, one entry per CDR3 protein. The sample contains approximately 600,000 distinct CDR3 sequences, roughly 20% of which appear only once. Ophthalmopathy patients all had a Clinical Activity Score of at least 3, a NOSPECS grade of at least 4 and disease under 3 months old. PBMCs were sourced from more than 7.5 ml fresh peripheral blood. The CDR3 length is 12 residues. Trimming removed 8 bases from V and 6 bases from J, with 14 bases in between. CDR1 and CDR2 (germline): MNHEY, SVGEGT. This clonotype was seen a few times. Antigen unknown.

V gene TRBV6-2 or TRBV6-3 combines with J gene TRBJ2-7; tentatively, D is TRBD1 (6 bases). The sequenced sample was blood. The origin of this receptor is a man aged 25-45 years with Graves' ophthalmopathy. CDR3 in amino acids: CASQQGSFEQYF. The CDR3 DNA reads TGTGCCAGCCAACAGGGTAGCTTCGAGCAGTACTTC.